This T cell receptor (beta chain) derives from a study of vaccination and CD4 T cells after COVID-19. Germline V gene sequence: CDR1 KGHSH, CDR2 LQKENI. V gave up 3 bases and J gave up 8 bases, with 8 bases separating them. The CDR3 runs to 12 residues. Treatment noted: roughly nine-day PBMC culture with coronavirus spike peptide pools or control peptides (ViraFEST assay). Sequencing of the DNA from cultured CD4+ T cells was carried out with the Oncomine TCR Beta short-read assay. Each CDR3 protein gets one entry after TCRdb re-called the PCR reads with MiXCR. In the table there are roughly 20,000 distinct CDR3 sequences, about 62% of which are singletons. This clonotype came up a few times. Antigen unknown.

The receptor comes from a human donor who received a COVID-19 vaccine. This sequence joins TRBV18 and TRBJ1-5; D call uncertain. The source was CD4+ T cells from blood, cultured in vitro, collected before SARS-CoV-2 vaccination. CDR3 in amino acids: CASSPGFEPQHF. DNA of the CDR3: TGTGCCAGCTCACCTGGTTTTGAGCCCCAGCATTTT.